The 20 T cell receptor beta chains below come from one sample, sequenced in a study of radiation and T cells in renal cell carcinoma. Time point denoted: baseline pretreatment blood. Noted treatment: 15 Gy SBRT to primary tumor, nephrectomy 4 weeks later. The protocol was immunoSEQ multiplex PCR, while the TCRdb copy is restricted to in-frame clones and leaves out a portion. The data hold 120,000 to 150,000 clones, with over 65% observed a single time. Sequenced here: blood, sampled from a patient whose treatment included radiotherapy and nephrectomy. The source is a woman between 50 and 59 years old with renal cell carcinoma.

The V and J genes are TRBV20-1 and TRBJ1-3; D is unresolved. The V and J ends lost 5 bases and 8 bases respectively, with 7 bases between them. This CDR3 has 10 amino acids. Germline V lookup: CDR1 DFQATT, CDR2 SNEGSKA (reference sequence). CDR3 in DNA: TGCAGTGCTTGGGGAGACACCATATATTTT. This codes for CSAWGDTIYF.

There are a few counts of this clone. The chain recombines TRBV5-6 with TRBJ1-6; 9 bases line up with TRBD1. The CDR3 extends over 14 amino acids. CDR1 is SGHDT and CDR2 is YYEEEE in the germline V gene. J was trimmed by 7 bases and V by 4 bases; bases with no gene match: 3. The CDR3 here is CASSGGTGNSPLHF. The CDR3 nucleotides are TGTGCCAGCAGCGGCGGGACAGGGAATTCACCCCTCCACTTT. The whole variable domain, filled in from reference TRBV5-6 and TRBJ1-6, reads DAGVTQSPTHLIKTRGQQVTLRCSPKSGHDTVSWYQQALGQGPQFIFQYYEEEERQRGNFPDRFSGHQFPNYSSELNVNALLLGDSALYLCASSGGTGNSPLHFGNGTRLTVT.

The rearrangement links TRBV5-6 to TRBJ1-5; D is ambiguous. CDR3 length: 14 residues. CDR1 is SGHDT and CDR2 is YYEEEE in the germline V gene. Between the trimmed V and J ends, which lost 3 bases and 2 bases, there was a span of 9 bases. CDR3 DNA: TGTGCCAGCAGCTCGAGTGAGGGCAATCAGCCCCAGCATTTT. As protein: CASSSSEGNQPQHF.

This clone was detected a few times. The chain is built from TRBV6-1 and TRBJ2-7; a weak D match, TRBD2 (6 bases). The germline V and J ends were trimmed by 4 bases and 3 bases, with 16 bases remaining between them. The CDR3 has 15 amino acids. Germline V gene data show CDR1 as MNHNS and CDR2 as SASEGT. The CDR3 DNA is TGTGCCAGCAGTGCCTACGGGGGACCGGGCTACGAGCAGTACTTC. It encodes CASSAYGGPGYEQYF.

The gene calls are TRBV5-1 and TRBJ1-1, with 8 nucleotides matching TRBD1. Trimming cost V 4 bases and J 5 bases; bases outside gene matches: 4. The CDR3 loop spans 13 amino acids. The germline V gene has CDR1 SGHRS and CDR2 YFSETQ. The CDR3 nucleotides are TGCGCCAGCAGCGTACAGGGGGGAACTGAAGCTTTCTTT. Its protein product is CASSVQGGTEAFF.

This chain links TRBV6-6 with TRBJ1-3, with D unclear. Looked up from germline, CDR1 is MNHNY and CDR2 is SVGAGI (reference sequence). The CDR3 has 14 amino acids. V was shortened by 9 bases and J by 0 bases, with 12 bases between the two germline ends. The CDR3 is CASLRSDSGNTIYF. CDR3 in DNA: TGTGCCAGTTTGAGGAGCGACTCTGGAAACACCATATATTTT.

The genes are TRBV6-1 and TRBJ2-1; a weak D match, TRBD1 (5 bases). This CDR3 has 13 residues. Trimming stripped 7 bases from V and 7 bases from J, with 14 bases between. Germline CDR1 reads MNHNS; CDR2 reads SASEGT. This CDR3 reads CASTKAGKNEQFF. In DNA form, the CDR3 reads TGTGCCAGCACGAAGGCAGGGAAAAATGAGCAGTTCTTC.

The chain uses TRBV4-1 and TRBJ1-4; D perhaps matches TRBD1 (5 bases). V shed 4 bases and J shed 4 bases, with 16 bases lying between them. The CDR3 consists of 16 residues. Germline values: CDR1 MGHRA, CDR2 YSYEKL. CDR3 sequence reads: CASSPLIRQLNEKLFF. CDR3 DNA: TGCGCCAGCAGCCCATTAATTAGACAGCTTAATGAAAAACTGTTTTTT.

The chain has TRBV7-9 and TRBJ1-2; D might be TRBD1 (5 bases). The germline gives CDR1 SEHNR, CDR2 FQNEAQ (reference sequence). The length of the CDR3 is 15 residues. Trimming took 5 bases from V and 3 from J, leaving 16 bases between them. As DNA, the CDR3 is TGTGCCAGCAGCCCGCCCAATGGGGGGGACTATGGCTACACCTTC. Amino acids: CASSPPNGGDYGYTF.

A few counts support this clone. The V gene is TRBV25-1, the J gene TRBJ1-5; 8 bases are shared with TRBD1. CDR1 and CDR2 from the germline V gene are MGHDK and SYGVNS. The CDR3 is 14 residues long. The junction had 6 bases not matched to a gene; V was cut back by 4 bases and J by 7 bases. This CDR3 is CASSGTGNRQPQHF. CDR3 DNA: TGTGCCAGCAGTGGGACAGGGAATCGCCAGCCCCAGCATTTT.

This chain uses TRBV27 with TRBJ2-5; TRBD1 or TRBD2 may be the D gene (5 bases each). The DNA end lines up better with TRBJ2-7; the J call may be wrong. The CDR3 is 14 residues long. The germline CDR1 and CDR2 sequences are MNHEY and SMNVEV (reference sequence). CDR3 sequence (DNA): TGTGCCAGCAGACCCCCCGGGGCCGCCTACGAGCAGTACTTC. Translation: CASRPPGAAYEQYF.

The chain employs TRBV30 and TRBJ2-2, with 9 bases fitting TRBD1. V dropped 3 bases and J dropped 10; count of bases not matched to a gene: 12. Germline CDR1 and CDR2: GTSNPN and SVGIG (reference sequence). The CDR3 runs 15 residues. CDR3 bases: TGTGCCTGGAGCGGGGACAGGGAAGGATTCGAGGAGCTGTTTTTT. This gives the protein CAWSGDREGFEELFF.

Note on this clone: Other DNA sequences in this specimen translate into the identical CDR3. The V gene is TRBV2, the J gene TRBJ2-5; no clear D. The CDR3 length is 13 residues. Germline assignment: CDR1 SNHLY and CDR2 FYNNEI. Trimming removed 4 bases at V and 0 bases at J, with 6 bases between. The CDR3 bases are TGTGCCAGCAGTGGAGGATACCAAGAGACCCAGTACTTC. Its translation is CASSGGYQETQYF.

The V and J genes are TRBV6-4 and TRBJ1-6; D is ambiguous. V lost 5 bases, J lost 10 bases, and 12 bases lay in between. Per the germline V gene, CDR1 is MRHNA and CDR2 is SNTAGT. CDR3 length equals 13 residues. The DNA of the CDR3 is TGTGCCAGCAGTCGTGGCAGAAGCTCACCCCTCCACTTT. It codes for CASSRGRSSPLHF.

This clone was picked up one time. This rearrangement joins TRBV28 to TRBJ2-7; weak D call: TRBD2 (5 bases). V lost 8 bases to trimming and J lost 4 bases, with 18 bases between them. The CDR3 consists of 14 residues. The germline CDR1 and CDR2 sequences are MDHEN and SYDVKM. Here the CDR3 reads CASVPTRGMYEQYF. The CDR3 region has the DNA TGTGCCAGCGTCCCTACCCGGGGAATGTACGAGCAGTACTTC.

The chain carries TRBV5-4 and TRBJ2-1; D is uncertain. The germline V gene encodes CDR1 SGHNT and CDR2 YYREEE (reference sequence). This CDR3 contains 12 residues. Trimming removed 3 bases from V and 7 bases from J, with 8 bases in between. CDR3 DNA: TGTGCCAGCAGCTCACCAAGTAATGAGCAGTTCTTC. Protein product: CASSSPSNEQFF.

V is TRBV10-3 and J is TRBJ2-2, with unresolved D. The CDR3 runs to 15 residues. Trimming took 0 bases from V and 5 from J, leaving 10 bases between them. Germline lookup yields CDR1 ENHRY and CDR2 SYGVKD. The CDR3 spells CAISESRTRTGELFF. The CDR3 nucleotides are TGTGCCATCAGTGAGTCCCGGACGAGAACCGGGGAGCTGTTTTTT.

The chain recombines TRBV6-1 with TRBJ2-5; the D gene could be TRBD1 or TRBD2 (5 bases each). The length of the CDR3 is 14 residues. The germline gives CDR1 MNHNS, CDR2 SASEGT. Trimming left V 7 bases short and J 10 bases short, with 22 bases between. For the CDR3, the DNA is TGTGCCAGCAACCCGGGACCAGCTTTGGAGGTCCAGTACTTC. Encoded protein: CASNPGPALEVQYF.

In its sample, this clone was seen once. J is TRBJ2-1 and V is TRBV5-1; D unclear. In germline, CDR1 is SGHRS, CDR2 YFSETQ. This CDR3 is built from 13 residues. V was shortened by 0 bases and J by 5 bases, with 6 bases between the two germline ends. The CDR3 bases are TGCGCCAGCAGCTTGGACTTAAACAATGAGCAGTTCTTC. This gives the protein CASSLDLNNEQFF.

V and J are TRBV5-4 and TRBJ1-1; 12 bases line up with TRBD1. Germline assignment: CDR1 SGHNT and CDR2 YYREEE (reference sequence). J was trimmed by 4 bases and V by 0 bases; bases with no gene match: 7. CDR3 length equals 17 residues. CDR3 residues: CASSLGGTGGLGTEAFF. The CDR3 region has the DNA TGTGCCAGCAGCTTGGGAGGGACAGGGGGCCTGGGCACTGAAGCTTTCTTT.